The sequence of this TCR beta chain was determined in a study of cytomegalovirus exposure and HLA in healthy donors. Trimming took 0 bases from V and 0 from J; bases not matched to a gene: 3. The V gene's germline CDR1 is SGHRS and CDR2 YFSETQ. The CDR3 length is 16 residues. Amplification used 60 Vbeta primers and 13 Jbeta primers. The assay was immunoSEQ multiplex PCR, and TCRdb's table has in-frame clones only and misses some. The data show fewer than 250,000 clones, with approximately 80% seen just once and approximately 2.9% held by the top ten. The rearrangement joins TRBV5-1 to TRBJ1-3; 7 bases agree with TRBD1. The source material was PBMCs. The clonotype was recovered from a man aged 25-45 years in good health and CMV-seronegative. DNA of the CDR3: TGCGCCAGCAGCTTGGCCGGGACAGCCTCTGGAAACACCATATATTTT. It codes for CASSLAGTASGNTIYF.